These T cell receptor beta chains were read from a single sample in a study of T cell repertoires in ileal Crohn's disease. TCRdb's table, derived via immunoSEQ multiplex PCR, lists solely in-frame clones and lacks some. The data hold around 5,000 clones, with less than 85% observed a single time. Sequenced sample: ileal tissue. Receptor source: an adult with Crohn's disease. Both conserved end residues are part of each CDR3. Each record gives: clone size, V gene, D gene, J gene, CDR3 DNA, CDR3 protein. A D gene is named only where the DNA matches it firmly. Not all rows give a size; the values are once, few, many and, for expanded clones, a class.

-	TRBV7-8	TRBD1	TRBJ1-3	TGTGCCAGCAGCAAGGCCAGGGGGTCTGGAAACACCATATATTTT	CASSKARGSGNTIYF
-	TRBV19	-	TRBJ2-3	TGTGCCAGTAGTACCGGGACATCTGCAAGAGATACGCAGTATTTT	CASSTGTSARDTQYF
-	TRBV20-1	TRBD1	TRBJ2-7	TGCAGTGCCCCCTGGACAGGCCAACAGTACTTC	CSAPWTGQQYF
-	TRBV19	TRBD1	TRBJ2-2	TGTGCCAGTACCACGACAGGGCAAAACACCGGGGAGCTGTTTTTT	CASTTTGQNTGELFF
-	TRBV4-1	TRBD2	TRBJ2-5	TGCGCCAGCAGCCAACGGCTAGCGGGGACCCAAGAGACCCAGTACTTC	CASSQRLAGTQETQYF
-	TRBV29-1	TRBD2	TRBJ2-3	TGCAGCGCTCACACCCGGACTAGCGGAGTTACAGATACGCAGTATTTT	CSAHTRTSGVTDTQYF
-	TRBV27	TRBD2	TRBJ2-1	TGTGCCAGCAGTTACCGAGGACTAGCGGGGTACAATGAGCAGTTCTTC	CASSYRGLAGYNEQFF
-	TRBV7-8	TRBD1	TRBJ1-1	TGTGCCAGCAGCATAACAGGGGCCGATAACACTGAAGCTTTCTTT	CASSITGADNTEAFF
-	TRBV5-6	-	TRBJ2-5	TGTGCCAGCAGCTTGCGAGAGCAAGAGACCCAGTACTTC	CASSLREQETQYF
-	TRBV29-1	TRBD1	TRBJ1-2	TGCAGCGTTCCGACAGGGGGCTCTGGCTACACCTTC	CSVPTGGSGYTF
few	TRBV6-1	TRBD2	TRBJ2-7	TGTGCCAGCAGTGAACGGACTAGCGGGCTTGACTCCTACGAGCAGTACTTC	CASSERTSGLDSYEQYF
-	TRBV28	-	TRBJ2-1	TGTGCCAGCAGTTTAGGAGGGTCGATCCACAATGAGCAGTTCTTC	CASSLGGSIHNEQFF
-	TRBV28	TRBD1	TRBJ2-7	TGTGCCAGCAGTCTGGGGGGGGACAGGGACGGCGAGCAGTACTTC	CASSLGGDRDGEQYF
once	TRBV19	-	TRBJ1-2	TGTGCCAGTAGTATCTCCAGACTTAACTATGGCTACACCTTC	CASSISRLNYGYTF
-	TRBV5-4	-	TRBJ1-6	TGTGCCAGCAGCCCAATCCCCAGCTCCTATAATTCACCCCTCCACTTT	CASSPIPSSYNSPLHF
-	TRBV7-2	-	TRBJ1-1	TGTGCCAGCAGCGCCCACAGGGCGAAGAACACTGAAGCTTTCTTT	CASSAHRAKNTEAFF
few	TRBV19	TRBD1	TRBJ2-4	TGTGCCAGTAGCGGGGACAGGGAGGGCATTCAGTACTTC	CASSGDREGIQYF